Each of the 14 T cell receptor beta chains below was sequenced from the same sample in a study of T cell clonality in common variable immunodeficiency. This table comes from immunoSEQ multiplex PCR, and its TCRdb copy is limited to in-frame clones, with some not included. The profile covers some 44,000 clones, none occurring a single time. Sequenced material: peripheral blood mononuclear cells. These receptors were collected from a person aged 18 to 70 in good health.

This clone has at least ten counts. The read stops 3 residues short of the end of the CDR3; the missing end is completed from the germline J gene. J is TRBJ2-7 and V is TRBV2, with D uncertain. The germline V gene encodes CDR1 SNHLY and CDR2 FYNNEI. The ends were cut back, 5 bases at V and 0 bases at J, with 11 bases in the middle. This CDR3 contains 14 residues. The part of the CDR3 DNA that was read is TGTGCCAGCAGTCAGGTCGCGAGCTCCTACGAG. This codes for CASSQVASSYE. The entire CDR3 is CASSQVASSYEQYF.

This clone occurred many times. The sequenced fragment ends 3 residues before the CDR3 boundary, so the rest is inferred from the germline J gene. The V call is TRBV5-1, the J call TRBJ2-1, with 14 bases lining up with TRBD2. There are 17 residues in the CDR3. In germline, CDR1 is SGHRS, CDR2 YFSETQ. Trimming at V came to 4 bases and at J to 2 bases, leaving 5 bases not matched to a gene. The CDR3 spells CASSTGLAGVPYNEQFF. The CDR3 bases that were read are TGCGCCAGCAGCACGGGACTAGCGGGAGTTCCCTACAATGAG.

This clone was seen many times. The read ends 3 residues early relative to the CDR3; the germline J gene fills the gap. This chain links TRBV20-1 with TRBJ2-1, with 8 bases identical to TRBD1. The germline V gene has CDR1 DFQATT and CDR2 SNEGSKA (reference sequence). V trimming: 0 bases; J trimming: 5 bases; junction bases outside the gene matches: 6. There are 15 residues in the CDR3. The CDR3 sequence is CSARDDRGVNNEQFF. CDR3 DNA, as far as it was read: TGCAGTGCTAGAGACGACAGGGGAGTTAACAATGAG.

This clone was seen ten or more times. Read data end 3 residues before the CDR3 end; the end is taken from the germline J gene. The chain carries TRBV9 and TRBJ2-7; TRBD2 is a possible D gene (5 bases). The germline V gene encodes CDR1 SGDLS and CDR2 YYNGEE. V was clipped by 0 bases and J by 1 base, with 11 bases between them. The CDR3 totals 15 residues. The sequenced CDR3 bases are TGTGCCAGCAGCGTAGAGGCTAGCCTATCCTACGAG. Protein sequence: CASSVEASLSYE. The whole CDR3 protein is CASSVEASLSYEQYF.

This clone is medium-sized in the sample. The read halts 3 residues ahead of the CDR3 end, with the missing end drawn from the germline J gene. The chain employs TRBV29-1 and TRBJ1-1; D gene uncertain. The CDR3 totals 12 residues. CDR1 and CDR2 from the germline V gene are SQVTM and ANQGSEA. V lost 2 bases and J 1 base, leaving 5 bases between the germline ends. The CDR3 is CSVERQNTEAFF. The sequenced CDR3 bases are TGCAGCGTTGAAAGACAGAACACTGAA.

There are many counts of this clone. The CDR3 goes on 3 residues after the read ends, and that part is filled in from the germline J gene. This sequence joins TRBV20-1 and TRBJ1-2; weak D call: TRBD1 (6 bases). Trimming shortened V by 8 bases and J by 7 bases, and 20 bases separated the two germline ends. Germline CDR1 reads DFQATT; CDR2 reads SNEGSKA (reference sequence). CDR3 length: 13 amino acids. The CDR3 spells CSTGDRQNLGYTF. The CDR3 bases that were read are TGCAGTACTGGTGACAGGCAGAATCTTGGC.

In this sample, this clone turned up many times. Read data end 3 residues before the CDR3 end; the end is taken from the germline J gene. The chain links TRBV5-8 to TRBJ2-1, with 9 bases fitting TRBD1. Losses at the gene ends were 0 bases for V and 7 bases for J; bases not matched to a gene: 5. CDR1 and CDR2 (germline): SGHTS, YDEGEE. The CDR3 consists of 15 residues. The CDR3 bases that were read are TGTGCCAGCAGCTTGGGGACAGGGGTTGGGAATGAG. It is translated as CASSLGTGVGNE. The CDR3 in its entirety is CASSLGTGVGNEQFF.

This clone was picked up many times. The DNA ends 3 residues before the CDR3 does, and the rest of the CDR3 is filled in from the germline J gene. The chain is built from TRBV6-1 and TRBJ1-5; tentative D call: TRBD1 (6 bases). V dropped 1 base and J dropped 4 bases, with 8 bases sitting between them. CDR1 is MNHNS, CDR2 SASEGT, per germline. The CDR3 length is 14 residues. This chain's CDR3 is CASSEDRVNQPQHF. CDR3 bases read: TGTGCCAGCAGTGAAGACAGGGTGAATCAGCCC.

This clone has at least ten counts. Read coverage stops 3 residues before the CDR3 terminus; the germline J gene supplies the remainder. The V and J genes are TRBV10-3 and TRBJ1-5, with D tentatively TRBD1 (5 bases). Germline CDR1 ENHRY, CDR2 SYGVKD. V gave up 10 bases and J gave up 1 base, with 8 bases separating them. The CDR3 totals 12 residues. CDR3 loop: CATRGSNQPQHF. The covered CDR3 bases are TGTGCCACCCGGGGGAGCAATCAGCCC.

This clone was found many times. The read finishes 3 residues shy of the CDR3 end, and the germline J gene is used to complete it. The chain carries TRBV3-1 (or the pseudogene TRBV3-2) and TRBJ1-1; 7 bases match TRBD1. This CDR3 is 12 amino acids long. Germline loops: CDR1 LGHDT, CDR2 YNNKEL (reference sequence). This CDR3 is CASSQNHRGAFF. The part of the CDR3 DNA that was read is TGTGCCAGCAGCCAAAACCACAGGGGA.

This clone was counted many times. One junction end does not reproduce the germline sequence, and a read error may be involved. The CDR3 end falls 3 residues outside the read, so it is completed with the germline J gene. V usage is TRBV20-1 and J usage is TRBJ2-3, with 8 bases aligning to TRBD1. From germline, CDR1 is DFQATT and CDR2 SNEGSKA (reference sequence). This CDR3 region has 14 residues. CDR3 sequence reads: CSARDRGEGWTQYF. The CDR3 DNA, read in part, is TGCAGTGCTCGAGACAGGGGCGAAGGATGGACG.

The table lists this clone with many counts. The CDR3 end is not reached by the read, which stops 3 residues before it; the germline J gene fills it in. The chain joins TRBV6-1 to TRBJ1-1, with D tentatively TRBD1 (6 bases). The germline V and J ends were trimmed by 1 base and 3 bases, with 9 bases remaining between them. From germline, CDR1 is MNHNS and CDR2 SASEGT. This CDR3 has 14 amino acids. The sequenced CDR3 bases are TGTGCCAGCAGTGAAGACCACAGGGACACTGAA. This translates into CASSEDHRDTE. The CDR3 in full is CASSEDHRDTEAFF.

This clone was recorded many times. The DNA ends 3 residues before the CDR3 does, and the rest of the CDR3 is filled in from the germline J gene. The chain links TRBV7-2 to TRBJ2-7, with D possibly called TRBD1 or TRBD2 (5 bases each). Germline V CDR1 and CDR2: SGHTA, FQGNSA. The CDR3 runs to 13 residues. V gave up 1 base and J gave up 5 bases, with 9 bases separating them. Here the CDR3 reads CASSLGGVDEQYF. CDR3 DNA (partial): TGTGCCAGCAGCTTAGGAGGGGTGGACGAG.

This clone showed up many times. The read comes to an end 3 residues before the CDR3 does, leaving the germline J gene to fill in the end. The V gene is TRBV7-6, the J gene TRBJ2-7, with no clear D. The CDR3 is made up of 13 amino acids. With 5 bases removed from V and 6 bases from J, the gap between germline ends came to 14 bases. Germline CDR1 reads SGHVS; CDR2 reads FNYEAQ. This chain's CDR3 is CASSPAPGGEQYF. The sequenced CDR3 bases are TGTGCCAGCAGCCCCGCCCCCGGCGGCGAG.